The 15 T cell receptor beta chains presented below share a single source sample, sequenced in a study of blood T cell repertoires in COVID-19 (TCRdb year 2020). The library was obtained by the immunoSEQ multiplex PCR assay. As stored in TCRdb, this immuneACCESS dataset retains in-frame rearrangements with V and J assigned. A fraction of the clones does not appear; measured against another copy, unresolved V genes explain less than half of the discrepancy, and the remainder lacks a known reason. The sample table records about 160,000 clones; 70% to 90% of these occur just once. Together, the top ten hold 1.1% of the sample. The sample consisted of peripheral blood. These receptors originate from a man aged 35 to 55 with acute or convalescent COVID-19.

In this sample, this clone turned up once. The same CDR3 arises from other DNA sequences in this sample as well. The chain combines TRBV12-3 or TRBV12-4 with TRBJ1-5; no definite D call. Trimming shortened V by 5 bases and J by 3 bases, and 8 bases separated the two germline ends. The CDR3 has 13 residues. The CDR3 coding sequence is TGTGCCAGCAGTCAAGGACTCAATCAGCCCCAGCATTTT. Translating gives CASSQGLNQPQHF.

V and J are TRBV2 and TRBJ2-7, with D tentatively TRBD1 (5 bases). In germline, CDR1 is SNHLY, CDR2 FYNNEI. With 7 bases removed from V and 0 bases from J, the gap between germline ends came to 13 bases. The CDR3 covers 14 residues. The CDR3 loop reads CASKVQDTSYEQYF. As DNA, the CDR3 is TGTGCCAGCAAAGTCCAGGACACCTCCTACGAGCAGTACTTC. Using reference TRBV2 and TRBJ2-7 for the parts outside the CDR3, the full variable domain is EPEVTQTPSHQVTQMGQEVILRCVPISNHLYFYWYRQILGQKVEFLVSFYNNEISEKSEIFDDQFSVERPDGSNFTLKIRSTKLEDSAMYFCASKVQDTSYEQYFGPGTRLTVT.

CDR3 bases: TGCGCCAGCAGTGAGTGTCTCAGGGGAACCTATCAGCCCCAGCATTTT. The encoded protein is CASSECLRGTYQPQHF. The chain couples TRBV10-1 to TRBJ1-5, with D perhaps matching TRBD1 (6 bases). Trimming shortened V by 1 base and J by 5 bases, and 15 bases separated the two germline ends. This CDR3 is built from 16 residues. The germline V gene encodes CDR1 WNHNN and CDR2 SYGVQD (reference sequence).

This chain connects TRBV3-1 (or the pseudogene TRBV3-2) to TRBJ1-1; D is possibly TRBD1 (5 bases). The V gene's germline CDR1 is LGHDT and CDR2 YNNKEL (reference sequence). The CDR3 consists of 15 residues. V was cut by 5 bases and J by 5 bases, with 18 bases left in between. DNA of the CDR3: TGTGCCAGCAGCTCCCGTGCAGGGTCAGGGACTGAAGCTTTCTTT. As protein: CASSSRAGSGTEAFF.

The chain is built from TRBV12-1 and TRBJ1-4; TRBD1 is the table's D call and was not checked against the DNA. TRBV12-1 is a known pseudogene. CDR3 length: 17 amino acids. The CDR3 reads CASSQQGRVGTNEKLFF. The CDR3 nucleotides read TGTGCCAGCAGCCAACAGGGGCGCGTAGGGACTAATGAAAAACTGTTTTTT.

This clone was seen only once. The chain uses TRBV18 and TRBJ2-2, with a weak D call TRBD1 (5 bases). The V gene's germline CDR1 is KGHSH and CDR2 LQKENI. The CDR3 has 13 amino acids. Trimming took off 3 bases at V and 4 bases at J, with 6 bases between the two ends. As DNA, the CDR3 is TGTGCCAGCTCACCCGACAGCACCGGGGAGCTGTTTTTT. Its protein product is CASSPDSTGELFF. Drawing the rest from reference TRBV18 and TRBJ2-2, the complete variable domain is NAGVMQNPRHLVRRRGQEARLRCSPMKGHSHVYWYRQLPEEGLKFMVYLQKENIIDESGMPKERFSAEFPKEGPSILRIQQVVRGDSAAYFCASSPDSTGELFFGEGSRLTVL.

V is TRBV6-5 and J is TRBJ1-5, with 11 bases aligning to TRBD1. The germline gives CDR1 MNHEY, CDR2 SVGAGI. V was pared by 7 bases and J by 2 bases, with 1 base of the junction left unmatched. The CDR3 runs to 14 residues. DNA of the CDR3: TGTGCCAGCAAGGGACAGGGGGGCAATCAGCCCCAGCATTTT. Its translation: CASKGQGGNQPQHF.

The gene calls are TRBV7-9 and TRBJ2-5; 10 bases are shared with TRBD1. This CDR3 region has 15 residues. V lost 5 bases to trimming and J lost 3 bases; unmatched junction nucleotides: 6. Germline V gene data show CDR1 as SEHNR and CDR2 as FQNEAQ (reference sequence). The CDR3, as DNA: TGTGCCAGCAGCCCTTTGGACAGGGGGAAAGAGACCCAGTACTTC. It codes for CASSPLDRGKETQYF.

The chain combines TRBV6-6 with TRBJ2-1; a possible D gene is TRBD2 (6 bases). Trimming removed 6 bases at V and 2 bases at J, with 14 bases between. The CDR3 contains 15 residues. Germline V gene lookup returns CDR1 MNHNY and CDR2 SVGAGI (reference sequence). Here the CDR3 reads CASRPKGRTYNEQFF. CDR3 sequence (DNA): TGTGCCAGCAGACCTAAGGGGAGGACCTACAATGAGCAGTTCTTC.

The chain has TRBV3-1 (or the pseudogene TRBV3-2) and TRBJ2-3; 12 positions match TRBD2. The germline V gene encodes CDR1 LGHDT and CDR2 YNNKEL (reference sequence). The V and J ends lost 4 bases and 2 bases, in that order; junction bases with no gene match: 10. The CDR3 loop spans 18 amino acids. The CDR3 region has the DNA TGTGCCAGCAGCCCCCGGACTAGCGGGGCGACAATCACAGATACGCAGTATTTT. It translates to CASSPRTSGATITDTQYF.

V gene TRBV9 combines with J gene TRBJ1-4; the D gene is possibly TRBD1 (5 bases). This CDR3 has 14 residues. The V end lost 2 bases, the J end lost 8 bases, and 13 bases lay between the germline ends. CDR1 is SGDLS and CDR2 is YYNGEE in the germline V gene. CDR3 protein: CASSVGGNGEKLFF. As DNA, the CDR3 is TGTGCCAGCAGCGTCGGGGGGAATGGCGAAAAACTGTTTTTT. The whole variable domain, remainder taken from reference TRBV9 and TRBJ1-4, is DSGVTQTPKHLITATGQRVTLRCSPRSGDLSVYWYQQSLDQGLQFLIQYYNGEERAKGNILERFSAQQFPDLHSELNLSSLELGDSALYFCASSVGGNGEKLFFGSGTQLSVL.

The chain joins TRBV5-8 to TRBJ2-2; 7 nucleotides align to TRBD2. The CDR3 sequence is 15 residues long. The germline V gene has CDR1 SGHTS and CDR2 YDEGEE. After removal of 0 bases from V and 4 bases from J, the junction contained 3 bases not matched to a gene. Here the CDR3 reads CASSLGDYSTGELFF. In DNA form, the CDR3 reads TGTGCCAGCAGCTTGGGGGACTATTCCACCGGGGAGCTGTTTTTT. The full variable domain, with the rest looked up from reference TRBV5-8 and TRBJ2-2, is EAGVTQSPTHLIKTRGQQATLRCSPISGHTSVYWYQQALGLGLQFLLWYDEGEERNRGNFPPRFSGRQFPNYSSELNVNALELEDSALYLCASSLGDYSTGELFFGEGSRLTVL.

J is TRBJ1-5 and V is TRBV5-6; the D gene is possibly TRBD1 (6 bases). The CDR3 length is 18 residues. The germline gives CDR1 SGHDT, CDR2 YYEEEE. V lost 0 bases, J lost 0 bases, and 16 bases lay in between. The CDR3 region is CASSLAAAGDDSNQPQHF. CDR3 DNA sequence: TGTGCCAGCAGCTTGGCCGCGGCAGGGGACGATAGCAATCAGCCCCAGCATTTT.

This clone was observed once. The chain has TRBV7-2 and TRBJ2-7; TRBD2 aligns across 10 bases. This CDR3 is 17 amino acids long. The V gene's germline CDR1 is SGHTA and CDR2 FQGNSA. V shed 2 bases, J shed 3 bases, and the junction held 10 bases outside the gene matches. The CDR3 protein is CASSLSGGSGGRYEQYF. CDR3 sequence (DNA): TGTGCCAGCAGCTTAAGTGGGGGTAGCGGGGGGCGCTACGAGCAGTACTTC.

The V call is TRBV6-5, the J call TRBJ2-7, with a weak D call TRBD1 (5 bases). V lost 6 bases to trimming and J lost 2 bases, with 17 bases between them. The CDR3 loop spans 15 amino acids. Looked up from germline, CDR1 is MNHEY and CDR2 is SVGAGI. The CDR3 loop reads CASRRDSGDTYEQYF. DNA for the CDR3: TGTGCCAGCAGAAGAGACAGTGGTGATACCTACGAGCAGTACTTC.